These 21 T cell receptor beta chains share one sample of origin, sequenced in a study of blood T cell repertoires in COVID-19. TCRdb keeps only in-frame clones here, not all; method: immunoSEQ multiplex PCR. The sample consists of 200,000 to 250,000 clones, roughly nine tenths of them appearing once. Sequenced input: PBMCs or T cells enriched from blood (not recorded which). The receptors derive from a man between 25 and 39 years old who had recovered from COVID-19.

The J gene is TRBJ2-1, the V gene TRBV21-1; the D call of TRBD2 is as the table states it, not checked on the DNA. TRBV21-1 is classified as a pseudogene. The CDR3 length is 18 residues. The CDR3 here is CASSSKIVLAGEKDEQFF. The CDR3 DNA sequence: TGTGCCAGCAGCTCAAAGATTGTACTAGCGGGGGAAAAGGATGAGCAGTTCTTC.

This clone was seen once. This sequence joins TRBV7-9 and TRBJ2-7; TRBD1 aligns across 9 bases. Germline V CDR1 and CDR2: SEHNR, FQNEAQ (reference sequence). This CDR3 comprises 14 residues. J lost 5 bases, V lost 3 bases, and 5 bases had no gene match. The CDR3 spells CASSFRDRVHEQYF. CDR3 sequence (DNA): TGTGCCAGCAGCTTTCGGGACAGGGTCCACGAGCAGTACTTC.

The J gene is TRBJ1-5, the V gene TRBV18, with 8 bases that match TRBD1. With V trimmed by 3 bases and J by 4 bases, 5 bases remained unmatched. Germline CDR1 is KGHSH and CDR2 is LQKENI. The CDR3 has 15 amino acids. CDR3 DNA sequence: TGTGCCAGCTCACCCCCGGGACAGGATAATCAGCCCCAGCATTTT. It codes for CASSPPGQDNQPQHF. The full variable domain, with the rest looked up from reference TRBV18 and TRBJ1-5, is NAGVMQNPRHLVRRRGQEARLRCSPMKGHSHVYWYRQLPEEGLKFMVYLQKENIIDESGMPKERFSAEFPKEGPSILRIQQVVRGDSAAYFCASSPPGQDNQPQHFGDGTRLSIL.

The chain uses TRBV3-1 (or the pseudogene TRBV3-2) and TRBJ2-3; 9 nucleotides align to TRBD2. The CDR3 consists of 15 residues. From germline, CDR1 is LGHDT and CDR2 YNNKEL (reference sequence). V lost 3 bases, J lost 3 bases, and 4 bases stayed unmatched. The CDR3 coding sequence is TGTGCCAGCAGCCATCTAGCGGGGCTTACAGATACGCAGTATTTT. Its protein is CASSHLAGLTDTQYF.

The chain links TRBV12-5 to TRBJ2-3, with D maybe TRBD2 (6 bases). CDR1 and CDR2 (germline): LGHNT, FRNRAP. V lost 6 bases to trimming and J lost 3 bases, with 10 bases between them. This CDR3 has 13 amino acids. The DNA of the CDR3 is TGTGCTAGTGGGGGCGGGGCTACAGATACGCAGTATTTT. Its protein is CASGGGATDTQYF.

The chain joins TRBV7-9 to TRBJ2-5; the match to TRBD1 covers 9 bases. This CDR3 region has 15 residues. Trimming took 4 bases from V and 2 from J; bases not matched to a gene: 5. CDR1 and CDR2 (germline): SEHNR, FQNEAQ (reference sequence). The CDR3 spells CASSYGTGLQETQYF. The CDR3 nucleotides are TGTGCCAGCAGCTACGGGACAGGGCTTCAAGAGACCCAGTACTTC.

The rearrangement links TRBV4-1 to TRBJ2-2, with TRBD2 matching 13 bases. The germline V gene encodes CDR1 MGHRA and CDR2 YSYEKL. This CDR3 spans 21 amino acids. V lost 4 bases, J lost 0 bases, and 14 bases stayed unmatched. CDR3 coding DNA: TGCGCCAGCAGCCCTCTCGGCGGGACTAGCGGGAATCGCCCGAACACCGGGGAGCTGTTTTTT. Residues: CASSPLGGTSGNRPNTGELFF.

The chain couples TRBV7-9 to TRBJ2-3, with 9 bases matching TRBD2. This CDR3 contains 14 residues. Germline V CDR1 and CDR2: SEHNR, FQNEAQ (reference sequence). V was pared by 10 bases and J by 5 bases, with 10 bases of the junction left unmatched. CDR3 sequence reads: CATRGGAAGDTQYF. The CDR3 nucleotides are TGTGCCACCCGCGGGGGGGCGGCAGGAGATACGCAGTATTTT.

The CDR3 DNA reads TGTGCCAGCAGCGCCCGGGGGGCGGGAGAAGGTAATGAGCAGTTCTTC. Amino acids: CASSARGAGEGNEQFF. The V and J genes are TRBV11-2 and TRBJ2-1, with a tentative D call TRBD2 (7 bases). The CDR3 runs 16 residues. Germline V gives CDR1 SGHAT, CDR2 FQNNGV. Deletions cut 5 bases from V and 7 bases from J, with 21 bases between.

The rearrangement uses TRBV28 and TRBJ2-5, with 10 bases identical to TRBD2. The trim removed 10 bases at V and 5 bases at J, leaving 10 bases unmatched. Germline V gives CDR1 MDHEN, CDR2 SYDVKM. The CDR3 sequence is 14 residues long. Written as DNA, the CDR3 is TGTGCCACCCAAGCGGGAGGGCCTCGGGAGACCCAGTACTTC. Translated, it gives CATQAGGPRETQYF.

This rearrangement joins TRBV7-9 to TRBJ2-7; 7 nucleotides line up with TRBD2. The CDR3 spans 16 residues. Germline V CDR1 and CDR2: SEHNR, FQNEAQ (reference sequence). The J segment lost 0 bases and the V segment lost 5 bases, leaving 10 bases of the junction unmatched. The CDR3 sequence is CASSPHGSGISYEQYF. DNA of the CDR3: TGTGCCAGCAGCCCCCATGGGAGCGGGATCTCCTACGAGCAGTACTTC.

J is TRBJ2-7 and V is TRBV28; D possibly corresponds to TRBD2 (6 bases). The CDR3 loop spans 14 amino acids. In germline, CDR1 is MDHEN, CDR2 SYDVKM. The ends were cut back, 7 bases at V and 2 bases at J, with 15 bases in the middle. In DNA form, the CDR3 reads TGTGCCAGCACAGCCGGGGGTATTCCCTACGAGCAGTACTTC. As protein: CASTAGGIPYEQYF.

V usage is TRBV3-1 (or the pseudogene TRBV3-2) and J usage is TRBJ2-6; no clear D. Per germline, CDR1 LGHDT and CDR2 YNNKEL (reference sequence). The CDR3 extends over 14 amino acids. Trimming took off 3 bases at V and 1 base at J, with 4 bases between the two ends. CDR3 in amino acids: CASSHLSGANVLTF. The CDR3 region has the DNA TGTGCCAGCAGCCATCTTTCTGGGGCCAACGTCCTGACTTTC.

The CDR3 DNA reads TGTGCCAGCAGTTACTCCCCGAGTGGTCAAGAGACCCAGTACTTC. It codes for CASSYSPSGQETQYF. V is TRBV6-5 and J is TRBJ2-5; D call uncertain. CDR3 length equals 15 residues. Trimming stripped 0 bases from V and 2 bases from J, with 10 bases between. Germline CDR1 reads MNHEY; CDR2 reads SVGAGI.

This chain links TRBV2 with TRBJ1-3; D is possibly TRBD1 (6 bases). The CDR3 spans 14 residues. Between the trimmed V and J ends, which lost 6 bases and 2 bases, there was a span of 11 bases. The V gene's germline CDR1 is SNHLY and CDR2 FYNNEI. CDR3 nucleotide sequence: TGTGCCAGCAGGTACAGACAGGCTGGAAACACCATATATTTT. It specifies CASRYRQAGNTIYF.

This clone appeared a single time. The chain employs TRBV2 and TRBJ1-2; TRBD1 is a possible D gene (5 bases). The CDR3 has 15 amino acids. Germline CDR1 is SNHLY and CDR2 is FYNNEI. Trimming removed 7 bases at V and 4 bases at J, with 19 bases between. The CDR3 is CASNGGRGQGYGYTF. The DNA of the CDR3 is TGTGCCAGCAACGGAGGGAGGGGTCAGGGCTATGGCTACACCTTC.

The sample holds one count of this clone. CDR3: CSARGQTNTEAFF. The CDR3 DNA sequence: TGCAGCGCCCGGGGACAGACGAACACTGAAGCTTTCTTT. J is TRBJ1-1 and V is TRBV29-1; 7 nucleotides agree with TRBD1. Germline CDR1 and CDR2: SQVTM and ANQGSEA. The CDR3 has 13 amino acids. V lost 7 bases to trimming and J lost 1 base; unmatched junction nucleotides: 6.

The chain links TRBV18 to TRBJ2-2; D possibly corresponds to TRBD1 (5 bases). CDR3 length: 16 amino acids. V was trimmed by 2 bases and J by 0 bases, leaving 10 bases between them. Germline V gene sequence: CDR1 KGHSH, CDR2 LQKENI. CDR3: CASSPRGFPNTGELFF. The DNA of the CDR3 is TGTGCCAGCTCACCAAGGGGATTCCCGAACACCGGGGAGCTGTTTTTT.

The genes are TRBV5-1 and TRBJ2-2, with 11 bases matching TRBD2. The CDR3 has 15 amino acids. The germline V gene has CDR1 SGHRS and CDR2 YFSETQ. Unmatched junction bases numbered 2, after V lost 4 bases and J lost 3 bases. CDR3 sequence (DNA): TGCGCCAGCAGCGAGGGACTAGCGGACACCGGGGAGCTGTTTTTT. This gives the protein CASSEGLADTGELFF.

This rearrangement joins TRBV28 to TRBJ2-7; 7 bases are shared with TRBD1. Losses at the gene ends were 8 bases for V and 1 base for J; bases not matched to a gene: 11. Germline V gene lookup returns CDR1 MDHEN and CDR2 SYDVKM. The CDR3 totals 15 residues. As DNA, the CDR3 is TGTGCCAGCCTAACCACAGGGGCAGGATCCTACGAGCAGTACTTC. This codes for CASLTTGAGSYEQYF.

V gene TRBV4-3 combines with J gene TRBJ2-4; a weak D match, TRBD1 (5 bases). This CDR3 contains 16 residues. Looked up from germline, CDR1 is LGHNA and CDR2 is YSLEER. The V and J ends lost 0 bases and 2 bases respectively, with 11 bases between them. Written as DNA, the CDR3 is TGCGCCAGCAGCCAAGATATATACAGGCCCAAAAACATTCAGTACTTC. It translates to CASSQDIYRPKNIQYF.